The source of this T cell receptor (beta chain) is a study of early stage breast cancer tumors. Each sample had two DNA replicates, approximately 0.52 ug blood or around 1.5 ug tissue. Assay used: immunoSEQ multiplex PCR; TCRdb lists only in-frame clones, some missing. The repertoire holds around 13,000 clones, approximately 81% seen once, with less than 8.5% in the top ten. Sampling of the adjacent normal breast tissue occurred roughly 1.8-4 cm from the tumor. The CDR3 loop spans 13 amino acids. The germline CDR1 and CDR2 sequences are LNHDA and SQIVND (reference sequence). The germline V and J ends were trimmed by 10 bases and 3 bases, with 12 bases remaining between them.

Sequenced material: normal breast tissue next to the tumor. This TCR was sampled from a person between 50 and 60 years old with breast cancer. This chain joins TRBV19 and TRBJ2-2; D gene uncertain. The CDR3 loop is CATLIPYTGELFF. CDR3 DNA sequence: TGTGCCACCCTAATACCCTACACCGGGGAGCTGTTTTTT.